This T cell receptor (beta chain) is from a study of blood T cell repertoires in COVID-19. In the study overall: PBMCs, B-cell-depleted T cells, or T cells provided the cDNA or gDNA that made up the material.

Germline assignment: CDR1 SNHLY and CDR2 FYNNEI. This CDR3 contains 13 residues. Trimming removed 6 bases from V and 7 bases from J; junction bases left unmatched: 7. Original processing notes: It was from reference gene primer amplification that nucleated cell counts were estimated. Clones were read by immunoSEQ multiplex PCR, and TCRdb kept only the in-frame ones, dropping some. V, J and clone size are those of that table, while D and trimming were read from the DNA. The repertoire holds over 110,000 clones, with around 81% as singletons. The clonotype originates from a human donor in a cohort sampled during active COVID-19. The sample consisted of peripheral blood. The V gene is TRBV2, the J gene TRBJ2-7, with TRBD2 matching 9 bases. CDR3 in DNA: TGTGCCAGCAGCGTAGCGGGAGTAAATGAGCAGTACTTC. This encodes CASSVAGVNEQYF.